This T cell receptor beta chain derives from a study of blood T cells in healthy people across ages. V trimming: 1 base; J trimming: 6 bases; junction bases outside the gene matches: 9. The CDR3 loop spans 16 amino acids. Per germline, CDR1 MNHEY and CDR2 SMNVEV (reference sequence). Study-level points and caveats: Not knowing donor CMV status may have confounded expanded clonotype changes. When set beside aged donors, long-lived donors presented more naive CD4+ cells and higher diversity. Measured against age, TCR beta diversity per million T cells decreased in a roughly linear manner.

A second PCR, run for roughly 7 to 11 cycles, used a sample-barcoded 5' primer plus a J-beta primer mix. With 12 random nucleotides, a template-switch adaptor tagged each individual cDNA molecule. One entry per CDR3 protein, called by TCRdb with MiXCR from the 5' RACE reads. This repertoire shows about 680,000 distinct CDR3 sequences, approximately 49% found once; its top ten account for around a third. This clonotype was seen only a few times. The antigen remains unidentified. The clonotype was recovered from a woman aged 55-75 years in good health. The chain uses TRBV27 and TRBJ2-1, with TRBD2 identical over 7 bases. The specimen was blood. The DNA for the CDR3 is TGTGCCAGCAGTTTATTTGGGACTACTACTATCAATGAGCAGTTCTTC. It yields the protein CASSLFGTTTINEQFF.